This TCR beta chain was found in a study of regulatory T cells in long-lasting Graves disease. Both iRepertoire HTBI primers and Arm-PCR of CDR3 regions were used to build the TCR beta libraries. TCRdb recomputed calls from the multiplex PCR reads with MiXCR, one row per CDR3 protein. The sample includes roughly 530,000 distinct CDR3 sequences, roughly 16% of them seen just once. The time point was: newly diagnosed GD, antithyroid drugs for less than 3 months. PBMC-extracted RNA yielded the TCR library. V was clipped by 5 bases and J by 5 bases, with 18 bases between them. The CDR3 runs to 15 residues. CDR1 is MNHEY and CDR2 is SMNVEV in the germline V gene (reference sequence). This clonotype was counted ten times or more. This same sample was also taken into another study, of T cells in Graves' hyperthyroidism and ophthalmopathy.

The V gene is TRBV27, the J gene TRBJ1-1, with D tentatively TRBD1 (6 bases). The TCR originated in a woman aged 40-60 years with Graves disease. The sample was peripheral blood mononuclear cells (PBMCs), taken at new diagnosis, from a patient treated with antithyroid drugs. In DNA form, the CDR3 reads TGTGCCAGCAGTCCCGGACTCAAGGGGGATACTGAAGCTTTCTTT. Translation gives CASSPGLKGDTEAFF.